Each of the 15 T cell receptor beta chains below was sequenced from the same sample in a study of blood T cell repertoires in COVID-19. Some clones are missing from TCRdb's copy, which holds only in-frame ones; the method was immunoSEQ multiplex PCR. Of some 300,000 clones listed, over 90% are singletons. What was sequenced was PBMCs or T cells enriched from blood (not recorded which). All receptors come from a woman aged 30 to 39 who had been exposed to COVID-19.

The gene calls are TRBV25-1 and TRBJ2-7; 9 nucleotides match TRBD1. The ends lost 10 bases at V and 4 bases at J; junction bases unmatched: 2. Germline CDR1 is MGHDK and CDR2 is SYGVNS. The CDR3 runs to 11 residues. For the CDR3, the DNA is TGTGCCACGACAGGGGGGTACGAGCAGTACTTC. Translation: CATTGGYEQYF.

This rearrangement joins TRBV7-6 to TRBJ2-2, with 7 bases that match TRBD2. Germline V gene data show CDR1 as SGHVS and CDR2 as FNYEAQ. Germline trimming cut 1 base from V and 1 base from J; bases unmatched to any gene: 3. This CDR3 region has 16 residues. Here the CDR3 reads CASSLEPSGNTGELFF. The CDR3 DNA follows: TGTGCCAGCAGCTTAGAACCTAGCGGGAACACCGGGGAGCTGTTTTTT.

The chain couples TRBV2 to TRBJ2-7; tentative D call: TRBD1 (5 bases). This CDR3 region has 13 residues. V lost 4 bases and J 2 bases, leaving 9 bases between the germline ends. Per the germline V gene, CDR1 is SNHLY and CDR2 is FYNNEI. DNA for the CDR3: TGTGCCAGCAGTGGACAGTTTACCTACGAGCAGTACTTC. Residues: CASSGQFTYEQYF.

The chain carries TRBV7-3 and TRBJ1-6, with a tentative D call TRBD1 (6 bases). Germline loops: CDR1 SGHTA, CDR2 FQGTGA. The CDR3 length is 14 residues. Trimming removed 5 bases from V and 7 bases from J, with 12 bases in between. The CDR3: CASSPDSFNSPLHF. The CDR3, as DNA: TGTGCCAGCAGCCCGGACAGCTTCAATTCACCCCTCCACTTT.

The chain employs TRBV21-1 and TRBJ2-4; the D call TRBD2 from the table was never checked on the DNA. TRBV21-1 constitutes a pseudogene. CDR3 length: 16 amino acids. CDR3 sequence reads: CASSNRTRLSQNIQYF. The CDR3 coding sequence is TGTGCCAGCAGCAACCGGACTAGATTGTCGCAAAACATTCAGTACTTC.

The chain employs TRBV7-2 and TRBJ2-5; weak D call: TRBD2 (6 bases). Deletions cut 2 bases from V and 5 bases from J, with 15 bases between. The CDR3 totals 15 residues. The germline gives CDR1 SGHTA, CDR2 FQGNSA. CDR3 amino acids: CASSLSTSRVETQYF. The DNA for the CDR3 is TGTGCCAGCAGCTTATCGACTAGTAGGGTGGAGACCCAGTACTTC.

The genes are TRBV14 and TRBJ1-2; perhaps TRBD1 as D (5 bases). V was pared by 3 bases and J by 6 bases, with 17 bases between. The CDR3 is 15 residues long. From germline, CDR1 is SGHDN and CDR2 FVKESK. The CDR3 region is CASSHFAREGHGYTF. The CDR3, as DNA: TGTGCCAGCAGCCACTTTGCACGGGAGGGACATGGCTACACCTTC. Supplemented by reference TRBV14 and TRBJ1-2, the full variable domain reads EAGVTQFPSHSVIEKGQTVTLRCDPISGHDNLYWYRRVMGKEIKFLLHFVKESKQDESGMPNNRFLAERTGGTYSTLKVQPAELEDSGVYFCASSHFAREGHGYTFGSGTRLTVV.

This clone has only one observation. The rearrangement joins TRBV27 to TRBJ1-4; 7 bases map to TRBD1. Trimming cost V 8 bases and J 6 bases; bases outside gene matches: 9. The CDR3 has 14 residues. Per germline, CDR1 MNHEY and CDR2 SMNVEV (reference sequence). The CDR3 coding sequence is TGTGCCAGCTCCCGACAGGGTAACCATGAAAAACTGTTTTTT. Encoded protein: CASSRQGNHEKLFF.

The V and J genes are TRBV29-1 and TRBJ2-3; TRBD2 matches 14 bases. J gave up 2 bases and V 6 bases, and 1 base lay outside the gene matches. There are 14 residues in the CDR3. Germline V gene lookup returns CDR1 SQVTM and CDR2 ANQGSEA. The CDR3 coding sequence is TGCAGCGTGGGACTAGCGGGGGTCACAGATACGCAGTATTTT. It translates to CSVGLAGVTDTQYF.

The J gene is TRBJ1-1, the V gene TRBV2; D unresolved. CDR1 is SNHLY and CDR2 is FYNNEI in the germline V gene. The germline V and J ends were trimmed by 6 bases and 4 bases, with 12 bases remaining between them. The CDR3 length is 13 residues. CDR3 sequence (DNA): TGTGCCAGCAGGGGAGGACCCCTCACTGAAGCTTTCTTT. This codes for CASRGGPLTEAFF.

Points on this clone: The identical CDR3 is also encoded by other nucleotide sequences in the sample. J is TRBJ2-3 and V is TRBV12-3 or TRBV12-4; D possibly corresponds to TRBD2 (6 bases). The CDR3 covers 13 residues. With 6 bases removed from V and 6 bases from J, the gap between germline ends came to 13 bases. The CDR3 coding sequence is TGTGCCAGCAGCTTGCGGGGTGTGGATACGCAGTATTTT. Translation gives CASSLRGVDTQYF.

The chain is built from TRBV18 and TRBJ2-3; D perhaps matches TRBD1 (5 bases). Germline V CDR1 and CDR2: KGHSH, LQKENI. The CDR3 has 14 residues. Trimming cost V 3 bases and J 1 base, with 8 bases left between them. This CDR3 reads CASSPREGTDTQYF. DNA for the CDR3: TGTGCCAGCTCACCCAGGGAAGGCACAGATACGCAGTATTTT.

This sequence joins TRBV2 and TRBJ1-2; unclear D gene. The V end was cut by 6 bases, the J end by 5 bases, with 13 bases between. The CDR3 is 13 amino acids. Per the germline V gene, CDR1 is SNHLY and CDR2 is FYNNEI. The CDR3 region is CASRALLGYGYTF. DNA for the CDR3: TGTGCCAGCAGGGCACTACTTGGGTATGGCTACACCTTC.

This clone was found once. V gene TRBV7-8 combines with J gene TRBJ1-6, with D unclear. The germline CDR1 and CDR2 sequences are SGHVS and FQNEAQ. The CDR3 consists of 13 residues. The ends were cut back, 2 bases at V and 9 bases at J, with 8 bases in the middle. DNA of the CDR3: TGTGCCAGCAGCTTACAGGAGGCTTCACCCCTCCACTTT. Its protein product is CASSLQEASPLHF.

This chain connects TRBV4-1 to TRBJ2-2; D uncertain. This CDR3 comprises 13 residues. The germline V gene encodes CDR1 MGHRA and CDR2 YSYEKL. Trimming removed 2 bases from V and 7 bases from J, with 8 bases in between. The CDR3 DNA follows: TGCGCCAGCAGCCAACGAGGTGGCGGGGAGCTGTTTTTT. Protein product: CASSQRGGGELFF.